This T cell receptor (beta chain) was sequenced during a study of T cell clusters in autoimmune cytopenias. Across the whole study: Per sample, median TRB depth was around 50,000 reads, yielding a median around 2,400 distinct clonotypes. Points from the study as a whole: Comparing secondary cytopenia with chronic lymphocytic leukemia showed no cluster-lack signature, apparently masked by lymphoma repertoire. TRB repertoire shifts in secondary cytopenia and chronic lymphocytic leukemia mostly reflected lymphoma, not autoimmunity. No experiment has yet validated the function of the T cell clusters defined in silico.

Roughly 38,000 genome equivalents of blood DNA were amplified for TRB. Considering frequency, this clonotype is medium-sized. The antigen is unknown. The CDR3 runs 13 residues. CDR1 and CDR2 from the germline V gene are LNHNV and YYDKDF (reference sequence). TRB was amplified by touch-down multiplex PCR, primer pools A and B combined. TCRdb re-called the multiplex PCR reads and catalogs CDR3 proteins one per entry, DNA excluded. This sample carries roughly 4,700 distinct CDR3 sequences, with 15% going to the ten biggest clones. This sample also appeared in a second study, on T cell repertoires in aging, cancer and after chemotherapy.

The chain is built from TRBV15 and TRBJ1-6; checking the TCRdb D call of TRBD1 is not possible without DNA. This sequence originates from a human donor in good health. The source material was peripheral blood. CDR3 protein: CATSLSGGSPLHF.